Presented here are 6 T cell receptor beta chains from one specimen sequenced in a study of T cells in localized non-small cell lung cancer. Profiling relied on immunoSEQ multiplex PCR, and the TCRdb table lists in-frame clones only, not all of them. This sample has roughly 35,000 clones, with more than 90% found just once. Material: peripheral blood, obtained before any cancer treatment. The receptors stem from an older female donor with stage I lung adenocarcinoma.

V usage is TRBV19 and J usage is TRBJ1-1; 11 bases are shared with TRBD1. The V segment lost 5 bases and the J segment 5 bases; nucleotides outside the gene matches: 7. This CDR3 is 15 amino acids long. The germline CDR1 and CDR2 sequences are LNHDA and SQIVND (reference sequence). CDR3 residues: CASSFRGTGGTEAFF. Written as DNA, the CDR3 is TGTGCCAGTAGTTTCCGCGGGACAGGGGGGACTGAAGCTTTCTTT.

V gene TRBV19 combines with J gene TRBJ2-2, with a weak D call TRBD2 (6 bases). Trimming stripped 5 bases from V and 2 bases from J, with 9 bases between. Germline V gives CDR1 LNHDA, CDR2 SQIVND (reference sequence). The CDR3 has 14 residues. The CDR3: CASSAGTNTGELFF. DNA of the CDR3: TGTGCCAGTAGTGCCGGGACTAACACCGGGGAGCTGTTTTTT.

The gene calls are TRBV2 and TRBJ1-3, with 7 bases matching TRBD1. With V trimmed by 5 bases and J by 2 bases, 3 bases remained unmatched. Looked up from germline, CDR1 is SNHLY and CDR2 is FYNNEI. This CDR3 has 14 residues. DNA for the CDR3: TGTGCCAGCAGTTCCCAGGGGGCTGGAAACACCATATATTTT. As protein: CASSSQGAGNTIYF.

The rearrangement joins TRBV9 to TRBJ1-3, with D maybe TRBD1 (5 bases). Germline assignment: CDR1 SGDLS and CDR2 YYNGEE. The CDR3 runs 16 residues. V was shortened by 0 bases and J by 1 base, with 11 bases between the two germline ends. The CDR3 region is CASSVATGNSGNTIYF. Here the CDR3 DNA reads TGTGCCAGCAGCGTAGCAACAGGCAATTCTGGAAACACCATATATTTT.

The J gene is TRBJ2-2, the V gene TRBV2, with D possibly being TRBD1 (6 bases). The CDR3 spans 12 residues. The V and J ends lost 11 bases and 4 bases respectively, with 11 bases between them. Germline V lookup: CDR1 SNHLY, CDR2 FYNNEI. The CDR3 nucleotides read TGTGCCTGGGACAAGACCACCGGGGAGCTGTTTTTT. Encoded protein: CAWDKTTGELFF.

The rearrangement uses TRBV10-3 and TRBJ1-2; D might be TRBD1 (5 bases). Between the trimmed V and J ends, which lost 4 bases and 8 bases, there was a span of 8 bases. This CDR3 comprises 11 residues. CDR1 and CDR2 from the germline V gene are ENHRY and SYGVKD. The CDR3 DNA follows: TGTGCCATCAGTGCAGGGTTGGGCTACACCTTC. Translating it yields CAISAGLGYTF.